This T cell receptor beta chain came from a study of cytomegalovirus exposure and HLA in healthy donors. Study-level points and caveats: Presence/absence results assume similar sequencing depth per donor, which may not hold. Further analysis, carried out later, found HLA-associated TCR beta chains more clonally expanded than equally common other chains.

The primer mix had 60 Vbeta and 13 Jbeta primers. How the authors handled the data: Per a later analysis, the number of unique TCR beta chains was approximately 80 million, of which roughly 9.9 million were shared. Some clones are missing from TCRdb's copy, which holds only in-frame ones; the method was immunoSEQ multiplex PCR. That table is the source of V, J and clone size, and D and trimming were worked out from the DNA. The sample lists 130,000 or so clones; 8.5% were seen once. About this clone: Antigen unknown.

The CDR3 extends over 11 amino acids. CDR1 is MNHEY and CDR2 is SVGAGI in the germline V gene. V was trimmed by 5 bases and J by 8 bases, leaving 9 bases between them. The source is a middle-aged man in good health and CMV-seronegative. The specimen was PBMCs. J is TRBJ1-1 and V is TRBV6-5; maybe TRBD1 (5 bases). The CDR3: CASSSRVEAFF. CDR3 nucleotides: TGTGCCAGCAGTAGCAGGGTGGAAGCTTTCTTT.